This TCR beta chain stems from a study of blood T cell repertoires in COVID-19 (dated by TCRdb to 2020 to 2022). Some background on the complete study: The collaborator samples originated in the United States, Italy and Spain and spanned the acute and convalescent phases of COVID-19. The prospective study material was composed of cDNA or gDNA derived from T cells, B-cell-depleted T cells, or PBMCs. Deeply sampled blood TCRbeta repertoires from subjects exposed to, actively infected with, or recovered from COVID-19 were included in the dataset. A freely available public database, intended as a resource for researchers studying the immune response to SARS-CoV-2, is where the repertoires were released. The samples were drawn from the first 160 participants of the ongoing ImmuneRACE study and from 1,254 subjects provided by 6 global collaborators. Nearly every sample came with metadata listing a de-identified subject ID, COVID-19 status, age in years and sex. Where available, HLA class I and class II types were obtained from metadata supplied by the sample provider rather than from assay-based typing.

Trimmed from V: 6 bases; trimmed from J: 4 bases; junction bases lacking a gene match: 15. Including the terminal cysteine and phenylalanine, the CDR3 comprises 17 residues. CDR3 DNA is the only sequence kept; it has 51 bases, read in frame from the first base. CDR1 MNHEY and CDR2 SVGEGT were looked up in the germline V gene. This clone has only a few counts. Its antigen has not been determined. No quality values exist for individual bases; no much larger clone is one base distant. At one collaborating source in Seattle, patients were enrolled during active infection and were followed longitudinally through the course of disease. Each collaborating institution followed its own protocols to collect whole blood in K2EDTA tubes. For TCRbeta analysis, collaborators shipped samples as frozen whole blood, isolated PBMCs, or DNA extracted from either of those sample types. What the research found in general, with its limitations: The quantity of clinical and demographic metadata differed by source and by participant and was supplied without curation.

TCRbeta CDR3 regions were amplified from genomic DNA using the immunoSEQ Assay, a bias-controlled multiplex PCR. Per the original workflow: The number of nucleated cells in each sample was estimated by amplification of reference gene primers within the assay. To quantify the absolute abundance of each unique TCRbeta CDR3 rearrangement, sequence reads were collapsed and filtered. Productive Simpson clonality was computed per sample as the square root of Simpson's diversity index over productive rearrangements. The table comes from immuneACCESS by way of TCRdb, which keeps in-frame sequences with V and J called. Part of the clones is missing from these tables; in studies checked, under half for an unresolved V gene and the rest for unknown reasons. V, J and clone size were drawn from that table, and D and trimming were deduced from the DNA. The sample table records 180,000 or so clones; over 75% of these occur just once. The ten largest clones capture roughly 18% of the sample.

This TCR came from an older person with COVID-19, enrolled during active disease. Recombination connected TRBV6-2 or TRBV6-3 to TRBJ2-5, with 9 bases aligning to TRBD2. Material: peripheral blood. The CDR3 corresponds to CASSPTSGEPDSETQYF. The sequenced DNA: TGTGCCAGCAGCCCGACTAGCGGAGAACCCGATTCAGAGACCCAGTACTTC.